The 14 T cell receptor beta chains listed next were all sequenced from one sample in a study of blood T cells in healthy people across ages. Through a sample-barcoded 5' primer and a J-beta primer mix, a second PCR was run for roughly 6 to 11 cycles. TCRdb analysed the 5' RACE reads with MiXCR anew, one entry per CDR3 protein. The sample has about 1.8 million distinct CDR3 sequences, 49% seen once. Specimen: blood. The receptors come from a woman aged 40 to 50 in good health.

A remark on this clonotype: A much larger clone differs by one base, so this may be a read error. The CDR3 loop reads CASNPSGGPTYEQYF. The CDR3 region has the DNA TGTGCCAGCAACCCTAGCGGGGGGCCCACCTACGAGCAGTACTTC. This chain links TRBV28 with TRBJ2-5; 11 bases are a match to TRBD2. The J call may be faulty, since TRBJ2-7 better matches the DNA end. CDR1 MDHEN and CDR2 SYDVKM come from the germline V gene. The CDR3 is made up of 15 amino acids.

V usage is TRBV24-1 and J usage is TRBJ1-5; D unresolved. The CDR3 runs 14 residues. Trimming cost V 4 bases and J 0 bases, with 6 bases left between them. CDR1 and CDR2 (germline): KGHDR, SFDVKD. The CDR3 sequence: CATSERLSNQPQHF. CDR3 in DNA: TGTGCCACCAGTGAGCGGCTTAGCAATCAGCCCCAGCATTTT.

This chain connects TRBV7-3 to TRBJ2-5; D may correspond to TRBD1 or TRBD2 (5 bases each). From germline, CDR1 is SGHTA and CDR2 FQGTGA. V shed 4 bases and J shed 5 bases, with 20 bases lying between them. CDR3 size: 16 residues. The CDR3 bases are TGTGCCAGCAGCTACCCCGCAATGTGGGGGATGGAGACCCAGTACTTC. It yields the protein CASSYPAMWGMETQYF.

The rearrangement joins TRBV7-2 to TRBJ2-5; D may be TRBD2 (7 bases). Trimming cost V 2 bases and J 4 bases, with 14 bases left between them. Germline CDR1 is SGHTA and CDR2 is FQGNSA. CDR3 size: 15 residues. The CDR3 DNA is TGTGCCAGCAGCTTAAATACGGGGGGCGTAGAGACCCAGTACTTC. It encodes CASSLNTGGVETQYF.

This clonotype was counted between two and nine times. The V call is TRBV21-1, the J call TRBJ1-6; the DNA was not used to check the table's D call, TRBD1. TRBV21-1 is given as a pseudogene. The length of the CDR3 is 20 residues. The chain's CDR3 is CASSKAHNRQGLTYNSPLHF. The CDR3 DNA sequence: TGTGCCAGCAGCAAAGCACACAACCGACAGGGGTTAACCTATAATTCACCCCTCCACTTT.

The chain links TRBV9 to TRBJ2-1, with TRBD2 identical over 8 bases. The junction had 9 bases not matched to a gene; V was cut back by 3 bases and J by 4 bases. This CDR3 region has 16 residues. From germline, CDR1 is SGDLS and CDR2 YYNGEE. This CDR3 reads CASSGGASGFYNEQFF. In DNA form, the CDR3 reads TGTGCCAGCAGCGGGGGCGCTAGCGGGTTTTACAATGAGCAGTTCTTC.

V usage is TRBV12-3 or TRBV12-4 and J usage is TRBJ1-2; D remains unclear. This CDR3 has 13 residues. Trimming removed 3 bases from V and 8 bases from J, with 13 bases in between. This CDR3 is CASSLLVGRGYTF. The CDR3 region has the DNA TGTGCCAGCAGTTTGTTGGTTGGAAGAGGCTACACCTTC.

The CDR3 nucleotides are TGTGCCATCAGTCCGGACAGGGGAAACTATGGCTACACCTTC. Protein: CAISPDRGNYGYTF. The rearrangement uses TRBV10-3 and TRBJ1-2; 9 bases fit TRBD1. Germline V gene sequence: CDR1 ENHRY, CDR2 SYGVKD. The CDR3 covers 14 residues. J gave up 2 bases and V 5 bases, and 3 bases lay outside the gene matches.

The chain recombines TRBV5-1 with TRBJ2-3; no reliable D call. The CDR3 is made up of 14 amino acids. V lost 4 bases to trimming and J lost 1 base, with 10 bases between them. CDR1 is SGHRS and CDR2 is YFSETQ in the germline V gene. DNA of the CDR3: TGCGCCAGCAGCACCCGTTATGGCACAGATACGCAGTATTTT. Encoded protein: CASSTRYGTDTQYF.

The chain's CDR3 is CASSGKGLGTGELFF. The CDR3 region has the DNA TGTGCCAGCAGTGGGAAGGGTTTAGGCACCGGGGAGCTGTTTTTT. This chain connects TRBV2 to TRBJ2-2, with D unresolved. The CDR3 runs 15 residues. The V end was cut by 4 bases, the J end by 4 bases, with 13 bases between. The germline gives CDR1 SNHLY, CDR2 FYNNEI.

V is TRBV6-6 and J is TRBJ2-7; D is uncertain. Germline CDR1 is MNHNY and CDR2 is SVGAGI (reference sequence). The CDR3 has 12 residues. V was pared by 6 bases and J by 5 bases, with 11 bases between. The DNA for the CDR3 is TGTGCCAGCAGCCCGCCTCTCCACGAGCAGTACTTC. This codes for CASSPPLHEQYF.

This clonotype was seen a single time. The chain combines TRBV11-2 with TRBJ2-1, with D tentatively TRBD2 (5 bases). The V end lost 1 base, the J end lost 3 bases, and 13 bases lay between the germline ends. Per the germline V gene, CDR1 is SGHAT and CDR2 is FQNNGV. This CDR3 contains 16 residues. CDR3 nucleotides: TGTGCCAGCAGCTTAGGGGGAGACCTAGGCTACAATGAGCAGTTCTTC. Residues: CASSLGGDLGYNEQFF.

This clonotype appeared a few times. This chain uses TRBV12-3 or TRBV12-4 with TRBJ2-4; perhaps TRBD2 as D (6 bases). The CDR3 is made up of 15 amino acids. V lost 5 bases, J lost 3 bases, and 14 bases lay in between. The CDR3 reads CASSPSWEDKNIQYF. DNA for the CDR3: TGTGCCAGCAGTCCGTCGTGGGAGGACAAAAACATTCAGTACTTC.

This clonotype came up a few times. The chain carries TRBV29-1 and TRBJ1-2; 7 bases agree with TRBD1. Germline CDR1 reads SQVTM; CDR2 reads ANQGSEA. This CDR3 has 13 residues. The V segment lost 6 bases and the J segment 3 bases; nucleotides outside the gene matches: 7. The CDR3 DNA sequence: TGCAGCGTCACCAACAGGGGTGACTATGGCTACACCTTC. This codes for CSVTNRGDYGYTF.